Included here is one T cell receptor beta chain sequence, with context. This CDR3 has 14 residues. V was cut by 0 bases and J by 7 bases, with 10 bases left in between. CDR1 MGHRA and CDR2 YSYEKL come from the germline V gene. Measured with immunoSEQ multiplex PCR; TCRdb has only the in-frame clones, and not every one. The data contain about 1,400 clones, 85% of them singletons. The data were obtained in a study of brain metastases from non-small cell lung cancer. The specimen was tumor-adjacent normal tissue. The TCR was taken from a donor at least 40 years old with non-small cell lung cancer. The genes are TRBV4-1 and TRBJ1-5; D remains ambiguous. The CDR3 sequence is CASSQDRRGQPQHF. The CDR3 DNA reads as TGCGCCAGCAGCCAAGATCGTCGGGGACAGCCCCAGCATTTT.